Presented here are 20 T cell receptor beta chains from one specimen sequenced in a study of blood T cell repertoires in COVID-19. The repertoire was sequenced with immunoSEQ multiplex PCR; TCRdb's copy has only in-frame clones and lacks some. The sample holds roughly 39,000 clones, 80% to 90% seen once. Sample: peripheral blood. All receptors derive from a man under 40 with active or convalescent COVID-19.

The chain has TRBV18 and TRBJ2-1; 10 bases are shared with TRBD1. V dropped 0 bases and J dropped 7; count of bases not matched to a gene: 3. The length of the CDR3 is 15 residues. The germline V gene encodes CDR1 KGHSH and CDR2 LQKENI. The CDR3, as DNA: TGTGCCAGCTCACCACCGGGACAGGGGTTGAATGAGCAGTTCTTC. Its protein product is CASSPPGQGLNEQFF. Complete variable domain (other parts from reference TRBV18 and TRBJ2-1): NAGVMQNPRHLVRRRGQEARLRCSPMKGHSHVYWYRQLPEEGLKFMVYLQKENIIDESGMPKERFSAEFPKEGPSILRIQQVVRGDSAAYFCASSPPGQGLNEQFFGPGTRLTVL.

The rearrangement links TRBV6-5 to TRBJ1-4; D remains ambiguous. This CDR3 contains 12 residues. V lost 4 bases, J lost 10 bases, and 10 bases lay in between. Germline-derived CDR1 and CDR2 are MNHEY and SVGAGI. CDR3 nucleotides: TGTGCCAGCAGTTCCGTTGGAGGAAAACTGTTTTTT. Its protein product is CASSSVGGKLFF.

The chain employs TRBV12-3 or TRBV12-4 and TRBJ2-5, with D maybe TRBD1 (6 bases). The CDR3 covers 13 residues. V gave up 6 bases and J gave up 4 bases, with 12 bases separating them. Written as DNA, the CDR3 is TGTGCCAGCAGAGAACAGGGTACAGAGACCCAGTACTTC. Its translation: CASREQGTETQYF.

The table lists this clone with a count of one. Here the CDR3 reads CASSYSWTGSREQYF. CDR3 in DNA: TGTGCCAGCAGTTACTCCTGGACAGGGTCGAGAGAGCAGTACTTC. The chain combines TRBV6-5 with TRBJ2-7; 8 bases fit TRBD1. The V segment lost 0 bases and the J segment 7 bases; nucleotides outside the gene matches: 8. The CDR3 length is 15 residues. CDR1 and CDR2 from the germline V gene are MNHEY and SVGAGI.

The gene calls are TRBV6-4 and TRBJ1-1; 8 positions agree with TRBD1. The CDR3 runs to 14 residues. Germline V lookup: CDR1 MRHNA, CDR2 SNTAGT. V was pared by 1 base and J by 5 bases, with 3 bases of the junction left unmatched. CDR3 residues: CASSDWTGRTEAFF. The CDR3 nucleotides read TGTGCCAGCAGTGACTGGACAGGGAGGACTGAAGCTTTCTTT.

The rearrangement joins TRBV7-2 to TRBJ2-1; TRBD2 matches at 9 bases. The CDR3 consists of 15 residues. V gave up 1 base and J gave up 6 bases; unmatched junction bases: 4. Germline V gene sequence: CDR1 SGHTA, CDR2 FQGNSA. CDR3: CASSLGGGAGNEQFF. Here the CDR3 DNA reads TGTGCCAGCAGCTTAGGCGGGGGGGCCGGCAATGAGCAGTTCTTC.

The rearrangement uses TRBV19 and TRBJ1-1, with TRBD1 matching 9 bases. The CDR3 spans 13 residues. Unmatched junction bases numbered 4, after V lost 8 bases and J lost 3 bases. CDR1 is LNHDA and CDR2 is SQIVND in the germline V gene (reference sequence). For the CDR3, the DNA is TGTGCCAGTTTAACAGGGGGCTACACTGAAGCTTTCTTT. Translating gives CASLTGGYTEAFF.

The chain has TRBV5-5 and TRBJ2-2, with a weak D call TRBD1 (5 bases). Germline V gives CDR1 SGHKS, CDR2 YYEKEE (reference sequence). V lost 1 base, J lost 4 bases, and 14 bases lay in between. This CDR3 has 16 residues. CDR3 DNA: TGTGCCAGCAGCTTGATAGGGGCCACATTCACCGGGGAGCTGTTTTTT. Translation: CASSLIGATFTGELFF. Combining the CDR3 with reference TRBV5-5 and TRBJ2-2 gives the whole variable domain DAGVTQSPTHLIKTRGQQVTLRCSPISGHKSVSWYQQVLGQGPQFIFQYYEKEERGRGNFPDRFSARQFPNYSSELNVNALLLGDSALYLCASSLIGATFTGELFFGEGSRLTVL.

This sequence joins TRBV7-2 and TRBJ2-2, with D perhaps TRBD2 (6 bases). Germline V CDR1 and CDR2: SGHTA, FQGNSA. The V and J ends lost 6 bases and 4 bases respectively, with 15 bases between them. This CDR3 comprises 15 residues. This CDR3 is CASSPGAGRTGELFF. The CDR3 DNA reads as TGTGCCAGCAGTCCAGGCGCGGGGCGCACCGGGGAGCTGTTTTTT.

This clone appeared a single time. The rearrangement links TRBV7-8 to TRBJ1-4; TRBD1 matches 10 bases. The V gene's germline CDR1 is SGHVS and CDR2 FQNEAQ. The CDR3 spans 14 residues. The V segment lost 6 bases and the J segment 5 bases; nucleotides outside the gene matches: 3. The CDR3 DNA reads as TGTGCCAGCAGAGAGGACAGGGGGAATGAAAAACTGTTTTTT. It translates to CASREDRGNEKLFF.

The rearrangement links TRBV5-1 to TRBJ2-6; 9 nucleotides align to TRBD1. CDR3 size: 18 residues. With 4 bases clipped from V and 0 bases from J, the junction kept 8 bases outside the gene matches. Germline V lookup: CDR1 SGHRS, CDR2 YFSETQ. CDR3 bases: TGCGCCAGCAGCGGTTGGGACAGGGAGTTCTCTGGGGCCAACGTCCTGACTTTC. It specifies CASSGWDREFSGANVLTF.

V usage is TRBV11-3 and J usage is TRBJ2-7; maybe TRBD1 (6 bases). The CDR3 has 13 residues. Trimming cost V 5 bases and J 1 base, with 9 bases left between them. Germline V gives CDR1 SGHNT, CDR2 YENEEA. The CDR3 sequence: CASSNGQSYEQYV. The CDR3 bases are TGTGCCAGCAGCAATGGACAGTCCTACGAGCAGTACGTC.

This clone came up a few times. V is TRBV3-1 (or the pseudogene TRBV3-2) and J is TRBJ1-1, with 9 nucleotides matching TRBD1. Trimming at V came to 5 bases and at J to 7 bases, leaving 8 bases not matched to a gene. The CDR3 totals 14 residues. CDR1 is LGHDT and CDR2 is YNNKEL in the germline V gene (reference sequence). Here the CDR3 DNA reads TGTGCCAGCAGCATCGGACAGGGGTCTAATGAAGCTTTCTTT. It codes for CASSIGQGSNEAFF.

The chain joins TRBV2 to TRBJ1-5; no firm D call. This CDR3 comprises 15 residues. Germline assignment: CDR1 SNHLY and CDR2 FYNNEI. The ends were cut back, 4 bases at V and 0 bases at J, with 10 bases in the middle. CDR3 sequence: CASSVEGVSNQPQHF. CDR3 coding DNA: TGTGCCAGCAGTGTTGAGGGCGTTAGCAATCAGCCCCAGCATTTT.

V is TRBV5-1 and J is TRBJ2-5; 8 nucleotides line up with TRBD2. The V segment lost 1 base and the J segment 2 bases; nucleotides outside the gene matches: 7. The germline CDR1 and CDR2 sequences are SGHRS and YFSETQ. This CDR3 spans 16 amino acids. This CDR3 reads CASSLNLAGSQETQYF. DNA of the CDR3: TGCGCCAGCAGCTTGAATTTAGCGGGATCTCAAGAGACCCAGTACTTC.

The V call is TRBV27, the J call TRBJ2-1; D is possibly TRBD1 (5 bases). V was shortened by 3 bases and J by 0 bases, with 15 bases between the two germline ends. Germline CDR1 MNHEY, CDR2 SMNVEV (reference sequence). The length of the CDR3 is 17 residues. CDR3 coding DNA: TGTGCCAGCAGTTTTTGGAGTGGGGCTAGCTCCTACAATGAGCAGTTCTTC. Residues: CASSFWSGASSYNEQFF.

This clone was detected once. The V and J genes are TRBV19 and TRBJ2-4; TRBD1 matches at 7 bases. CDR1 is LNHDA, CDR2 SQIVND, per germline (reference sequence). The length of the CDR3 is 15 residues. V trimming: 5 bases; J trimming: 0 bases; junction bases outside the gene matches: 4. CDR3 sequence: CASSPGQLAKNIQYF. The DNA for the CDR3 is TGTGCCAGTAGTCCGGGACAGCTAGCCAAAAACATTCAGTACTTC.

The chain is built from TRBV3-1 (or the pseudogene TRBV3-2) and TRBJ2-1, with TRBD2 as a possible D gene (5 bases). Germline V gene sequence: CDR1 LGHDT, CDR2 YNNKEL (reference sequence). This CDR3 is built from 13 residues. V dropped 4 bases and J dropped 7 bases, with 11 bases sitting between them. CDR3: CASSRTPGNEQFF. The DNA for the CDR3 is TGTGCCAGCAGCCGGACTCCGGGGAATGAGCAGTTCTTC.

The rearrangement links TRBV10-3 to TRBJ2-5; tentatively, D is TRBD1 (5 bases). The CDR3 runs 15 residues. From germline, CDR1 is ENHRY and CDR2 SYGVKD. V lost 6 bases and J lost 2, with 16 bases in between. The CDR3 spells CAIRKPTDSQETQYF. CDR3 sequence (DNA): TGTGCCATCAGGAAACCGACAGACTCTCAAGAGACCCAGTACTTC.

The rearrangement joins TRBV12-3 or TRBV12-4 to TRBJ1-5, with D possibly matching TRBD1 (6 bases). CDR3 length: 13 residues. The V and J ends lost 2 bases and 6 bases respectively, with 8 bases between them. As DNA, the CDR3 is TGTGCCAGCAGTTTACGCAGGGGTCAGCCCCAGCATTTT. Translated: CASSLRRGQPQHF.